These 11 T cell receptor beta chains came from one sample sequenced in a study of T cell repertoires in cytomegalovirus infection. Via MiXCR, TCRdb re-called the reads, giving one row per CDR3 protein. The table includes approximately 150,000 distinct CDR3 sequences, roughly 15% detected once. What was sequenced was CD8+ T cells from PBMCs. These receptors all stem from a human donor in good health (CMV status not recorded). Some clones in this sample may be carry-over from other donors' samples.

Many counts were recorded for this clonotype. This chain links TRBV7-9 with TRBJ1-5; possibly TRBD1 for D (5 bases). The CDR3 runs to 12 residues. Germline values: CDR1 SEHNR, CDR2 FQNEAQ (reference sequence). V was cut by 1 base and J by 9 bases, with 7 bases left in between. This CDR3 is CASSLGGRPQHF. The CDR3 coding sequence is TGTGCCAGCAGCTTAGGGGGACGGCCCCAGCATTTT.

This clonotype has just a few counts. The chain couples TRBV7-9 to TRBJ2-1; no definite D call. With 1 base removed from V and 9 bases from J, the gap between germline ends came to 1 base. The CDR3 has 10 amino acids. CDR1 is SEHNR and CDR2 is FQNEAQ in the germline V gene (reference sequence). The CDR3, as DNA: TGTGCCAGCAGCTTAGTTGAGCAGTTCTTC. Its translation is CASSLVEQFF.

This clonotype was counted only a few times. The chain carries TRBV7-2 and TRBJ2-3; D is uncertain. Per the germline V gene, CDR1 is SGHTA and CDR2 is FQGNSA. The CDR3 runs to 13 residues. The ends were cut back, 4 bases at V and 2 bases at J, with 7 bases in the middle. The CDR3 DNA sequence: TGTGCCAGCAGCTCCCACTCCACAGATACGCAGTATTTT. Encoded protein: CASSSHSTDTQYF.

This clonotype appeared many times. The gene calls are TRBV7-9 and TRBJ2-6, with 7 nucleotides matching TRBD1. The germline gives CDR1 SEHNR, CDR2 FQNEAQ (reference sequence). V shed 6 bases, J shed 1 base, and the junction held 6 bases outside the gene matches. This CDR3 contains 16 residues. CDR3 in DNA: TGTGCCAGCAGTCCGACACAGGGGTCTGGGGCCAACGTCCTGACTTTC. Protein: CASSPTQGSGANVLTF.

The chain couples TRBV7-9 to TRBJ2-1; 9 bases align to TRBD1. Trimming took 3 bases from V and 8 from J; bases not matched to a gene: 11. The CDR3 runs to 16 residues. Germline values: CDR1 SEHNR, CDR2 FQNEAQ (reference sequence). The CDR3 bases are TGTGCCAGCAGCTTCCACTCTGACAGGGGGGGGGATGAGCAGTTCTTC. It is translated as CASSFHSDRGGDEQFF.

This clonotype occurred many times. This chain connects TRBV7-9 to TRBJ1-5; D is undetermined. The germline V gene has CDR1 SEHNR and CDR2 FQNEAQ (reference sequence). Trimming removed 3 bases from V and 4 bases from J, with 10 bases in between. The CDR3 is 14 amino acids. CDR3 sequence (DNA): TGTGCCAGCAGCTTGGACGGGCTTAATCAGCCCCAGCATTTT. Residues: CASSLDGLNQPQHF.

The sample holds a few counts of this clonotype. The rearrangement uses TRBV7-9 and TRBJ1-2, with TRBD1 matching 7 bases. The CDR3 is made up of 13 amino acids. Germline loops: CDR1 SEHNR, CDR2 FQNEAQ (reference sequence). V gave up 6 bases and J gave up 6 bases; unmatched junction bases: 7. CDR3 in amino acids: CASRPDRDDGYTF. DNA for the CDR3: TGTGCCAGCAGACCCGACAGGGACGATGGCTACACCTTC. The full variable domain, its missing parts supplied by reference TRBV7-9 and TRBJ1-2, is DTGVSQNPRHKITKRGQNVTFRCDPISEHNRLYWYRQTLGQGPEFLTYFQNEAQLEKSRLLSDRFSAERPKGSFSTLEIQRTEQGDSAMYLCASRPDRDDGYTFGSGTRLTVV.

J is TRBJ2-4 and V is TRBV7-8, with D unclear. The CDR3 length is 18 residues. The germline gives CDR1 SGHVS, CDR2 FQNEAQ. Trimming took 5 bases from V and 5 from J, leaving 25 bases between them. This chain's CDR3 is CASSLNTDGQRPENIQYF. CDR3 nucleotides: TGTGCCAGCAGCCTAAACACGGACGGCCAAAGGCCAGAAAACATTCAGTACTTC.

On this clonotype itself: Germline and junction disagree at one end, which may indicate a read error. This chain joins TRBV27 and TRBJ2-1, with unresolved D. Per germline, CDR1 MNHEY and CDR2 SMNVEV (reference sequence). The CDR3 totals 15 residues. For the CDR3, the DNA is TGTGCCAGCCGTTTAGCTAGTCCGTCCTACAATGAGCAGTTCTTC. Amino acid sequence: CASRLASPSYNEQFF.

This clonotype appeared a few times. This sequence joins TRBV20-1 and TRBJ2-7, with D perhaps matching TRBD1 (5 bases). Germline V gene sequence: CDR1 DFQATT, CDR2 SNEGSKA (reference sequence). V gave up 3 bases and J gave up 3 bases, with 12 bases separating them. CDR3 length equals 13 residues. CDR3 sequence (DNA): TGCAGTGCTAGTCCGACAGAAAGCTACGAGCAGTACTTC. Protein: CSASPTESYEQYF.

V and J are TRBV7-9 and TRBJ2-2; 10 bases are shared with TRBD1. With 4 bases clipped from V and 3 bases from J, the junction kept 5 bases outside the gene matches. The CDR3 runs 16 residues. Looked up from germline, CDR1 is SEHNR and CDR2 is FQNEAQ (reference sequence). The CDR3 sequence is CASSSTGTGDTGELFF. For the CDR3, the DNA is TGTGCCAGCAGCTCGACCGGGACAGGGGACACCGGGGAGCTGTTTTTT. The entire variable domain, with the rest obtained from reference TRBV7-9 and TRBJ2-2, is as follows: DTGVSQNPRHKITKRGQNVTFRCDPISEHNRLYWYRQTLGQGPEFLTYFQNEAQLEKSRLLSDRFSAERPKGSFSTLEIQRTEQGDSAMYLCASSSTGTGDTGELFFGEGSRLTVL.